The rows below give T cell receptor beta chains drawn from one sample of a study of a mutant IDH1 vaccine in newly diagnosed glioma. No cognate antigen is known for these TCRs. Produced via immunoSEQ multiplex PCR; TCRdb's table is partial and in-frame only. The sample holds fewer than 45,000 clones; roughly 84% are singletons and the top ten take roughly 2%. The sample was PBMCs, taken from a glioma patient whose treatment included an IDH1 peptide vaccine. These receptors were taken from a man in his forties with glioma. CDR3s include the opening cysteine and the closing phenylalanine or tryptophan. Fields, in order: D gene, V gene, J gene, clone size, CDR3 DNA, CDR3 protein. D genes are given only for firm matches. Where a row states a size, it is once, few, many or the class of an expanded clone; other rows omit it.

>TRBD1|TRBV9|TRBJ1-3|.
TGTGCCAGCAGCGCGGGACAGAGCTCTGGAAACACCATATATTTT
CASSAGQSSGNTIYF
>.|TRBV27|TRBJ1-3|.
TGTGCCAGCAGTAGAGTGGGCTCTGGAAACACCATATATTTT
CASSRVGSGNTIYF
>.|TRBV9|TRBJ2-1|.
TGTGCCAGCAGCGTAGGAGGGCGACGAACCTACAATGAGCAGTTCTTC
CASSVGGRRTYNEQFF
>TRBD2|TRBV5-6|TRBJ2-7|.
TGTGCCAGCAGCCAGAGAGGGACTAGCGGCCAGCAGTACTTC
CASSQRGTSGQQYF
>TRBD1|TRBV6-5|TRBJ1-2|.
TGTGCCAGCAGATTGGGACAGACTGGCTATGGCTACACCTTC
CASRLGQTGYGYTF
>.|TRBV7-2|TRBJ2-7|.
TGTGCCAGCAGCTTGCATTTCTCCTACGAGCAGTACTTC
CASSLHFSYEQYF
>.|TRBV14|TRBJ1-1|.
TGTGCCAGCAGCCAATCACAGATTTTTGGCAACACTGAAGCTTTCTTT
CASSQSQIFGNTEAFF
>.|TRBV5-6|TRBJ2-7|few
TGTGCCAGCAGCTTGCTACAGACCTCCTACGAGCAGTACTTC
CASSLLQTSYEQYF
>.|TRBV6-5|TRBJ1-1|.
TGTGCCAGCAGCAGGAAGGCAACCGGGGGCACTGAAGCTTTCTTT
CASSRKATGGTEAFF
>TRBD1|TRBV12-5|TRBJ2-5|.
TGTGCTAGTGGTTACGGACAGGGTTCCCAGTACTTC
CASGYGQGSQYF
>TRBD2|TRBV5-1|TRBJ2-7|.
TGCGCCAGCAGCTCGCTAGCGGCGACTTCCTACGAGCAGTACTTC
CASSSLAATSYEQYF
>TRBD1|TRBV11-2|TRBJ1-1|once
TGTGCCAGCAGCTTAGAAGGGGGCATCACTGAAGCTTTCTTT
CASSLEGGITEAFF
>TRBD1|TRBV5-4|TRBJ1-4|once
TGTGCCAGCAGCATGGGACAGTCTAATGAAAAACTGTTTTTT
CASSMGQSNEKLFF
>.|TRBV2|TRBJ2-4|.
TGTGCCAGCAGGGTGACAGTAGCCAAAAACATTCAGTACTTC
CASRVTVAKNIQYF
>TRBD1|TRBV7-2|TRBJ1-3|.
TGTGCCAGCAGCGCTGGGACAGCGGGAAACACCATATATTTT
CASSAGTAGNTIYF
>.|TRBV7-8|TRBJ1-5|.
TGTGCCAGCAGCACTAGATGGGGTAGGGGCAATCAGCCCCAGCATTTT
CASSTRWGRGNQPQHF
>.|TRBV28|TRBJ2-7|.
TGTGCCAGCACCAATCGGAGGACAGTTCAGTACTTC
CASTNRRTVQYF
>.|TRBV6-6|TRBJ2-5|.
TGTGCCAGCAGTCTAACGACCGGCGGCCAAGAGACCCAGTACTTC
CASSLTTGGQETQYF
>TRBD1|TRBV6-1|TRBJ1-2|.
TGTGCCAGCAGTGAAGCGTCCATTGTAGCCGTCAGGGGGGGCTACACCTTC
CASSEASIVAVRGGYTF
>.|TRBV7-9|TRBJ2-7|.
TGTGCCAGCAGCTCGGGGGGGGGACAGGAGCCCTACGAGCAGTACTTC
CASSSGGGQEPYEQYF